The present T cell receptor beta chain was sequenced within a study of blood T cell repertoires in COVID-19. Profiling relied on immunoSEQ multiplex PCR, and the TCRdb table lists in-frame clones only, not all of them. Among 190,000 or so clones, around 86% were seen once, and the ten largest hold more than 7.5%. The receptor was derived from a woman aged 25-40 years who had recovered from COVID-19. The sample consisted of PBMCs or T cells enriched from blood (not recorded which).

The CDR3 is CASSQQTSVYNEQFF. CDR3 DNA: TGCGCCAGCAGCCAGCAGACTAGCGTCTACAATGAGCAGTTCTTC. The V and J genes are TRBV4-1 and TRBJ2-1; 8 bases fit TRBD2. V gave up 3 bases and J gave up 3 bases; unmatched junction bases: 4. Per the germline V gene, CDR1 is MGHRA and CDR2 is YSYEKL. There are 15 residues in the CDR3.